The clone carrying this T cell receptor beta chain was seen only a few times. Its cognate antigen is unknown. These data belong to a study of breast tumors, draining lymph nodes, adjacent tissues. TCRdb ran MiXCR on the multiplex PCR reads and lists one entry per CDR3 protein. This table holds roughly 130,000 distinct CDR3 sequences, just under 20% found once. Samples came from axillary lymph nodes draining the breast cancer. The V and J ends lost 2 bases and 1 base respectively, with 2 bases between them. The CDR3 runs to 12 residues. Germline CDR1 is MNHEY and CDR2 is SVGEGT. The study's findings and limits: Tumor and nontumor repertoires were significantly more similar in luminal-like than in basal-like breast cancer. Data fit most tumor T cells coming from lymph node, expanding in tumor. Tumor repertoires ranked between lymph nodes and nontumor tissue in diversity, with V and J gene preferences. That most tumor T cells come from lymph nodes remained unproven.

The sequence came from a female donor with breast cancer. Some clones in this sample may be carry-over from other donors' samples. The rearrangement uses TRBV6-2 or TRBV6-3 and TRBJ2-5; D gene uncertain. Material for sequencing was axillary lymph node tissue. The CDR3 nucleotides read TGTGCCAGCAGTTACGGCCAAGAGACCCAGTACTTC. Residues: CASSYGQETQYF.